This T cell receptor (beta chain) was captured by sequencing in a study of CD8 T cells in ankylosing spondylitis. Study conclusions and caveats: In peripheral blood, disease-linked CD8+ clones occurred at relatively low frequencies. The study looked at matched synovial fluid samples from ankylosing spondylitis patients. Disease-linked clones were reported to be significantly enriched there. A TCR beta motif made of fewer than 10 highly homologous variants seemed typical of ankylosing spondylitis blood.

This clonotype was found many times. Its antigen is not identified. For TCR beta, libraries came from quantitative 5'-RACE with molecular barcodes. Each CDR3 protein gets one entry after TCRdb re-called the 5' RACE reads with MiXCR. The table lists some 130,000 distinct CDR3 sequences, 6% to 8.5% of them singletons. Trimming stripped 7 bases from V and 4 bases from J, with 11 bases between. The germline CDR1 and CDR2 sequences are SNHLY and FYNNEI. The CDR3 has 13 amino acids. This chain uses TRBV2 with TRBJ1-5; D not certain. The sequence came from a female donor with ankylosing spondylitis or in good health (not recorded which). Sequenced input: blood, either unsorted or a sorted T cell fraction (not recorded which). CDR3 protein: CASNGEANQPQHF. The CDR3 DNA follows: TGTGCCAGCAACGGGGAGGCTAATCAGCCCCAGCATTTT.